Following are 5 T cell receptor beta chains from one sample sequenced in a study of beta chain features in type 1 diabetes. The investigators reverse transcribed all of the isolated RNA, so they sequenced expressed TCRB transcripts. The data were produced by immunoSEQ multiplex PCR, yet TCRdb's version contains in-frame clones alone and is incomplete. The repertoire has 900,000 or so clones, roughly 17% of them found once; the top ten carry around 0.02%. What was sequenced was naive CD4+ T cells from blood. Every receptor here comes from a woman in her late teens or twenties in good health.

The chain has TRBV7-8 and TRBJ2-3; D not resolved. Looked up from germline, CDR1 is SGHVS and CDR2 is FQNEAQ. The CDR3 is 16 amino acids. The V end lost 0 bases, the J end lost 1 base, and 11 bases lay between the germline ends. The CDR3 DNA reads as TGTGCCAGCAGCTTAGCGGGTTTACAGCGCACAGATACGCAGTATTTT. Amino acid sequence: CASSLAGLQRTDTQYF.

The V and J genes are TRBV7-6 and TRBJ2-5; D not certain. The length of the CDR3 is 15 residues. V was pared by 3 bases and J by 6 bases, with 17 bases between. Germline lookup yields CDR1 SGHVS and CDR2 FNYEAQ. In DNA, the CDR3 is TGTGCCAGCAGCTTGTGGCAGGATGCCAGCCAGACCCAGTACTTC. Translation gives CASSLWQDASQTQYF.

This chain uses TRBV7-8 with TRBJ1-2; unclear D gene. Trimming took off 5 bases at V and 6 bases at J, with 16 bases between the two ends. This CDR3 is 14 amino acids long. The germline V gene encodes CDR1 SGHVS and CDR2 FQNEAQ. CDR3 residues: CASSPTPAAHGYTF. For the CDR3, the DNA is TGTGCCAGCAGCCCAACCCCGGCAGCCCATGGCTACACCTTC. Together with reference TRBV7-8 and TRBJ1-2, the CDR3 gives the full variable domain: GAGVSQSPRYKVAKRGQDVALRCDPISGHVSLFWYQQALGQGPEFLTYFQNEAQLDKSGLPSDRFFAERPEGSVSTLKIQRTQQEDSAVYLCASSPTPAAHGYTFGSGTRLTVV.

This clone occurred a few times. The rearrangement uses TRBV5-1 and TRBJ2-3; 9 bases align to TRBD1. Germline loops: CDR1 SGHRS, CDR2 YFSETQ. V shed 4 bases, J shed 6 bases, and the junction held 9 bases outside the gene matches. CDR3 length: 15 residues. The CDR3 coding sequence is TGCGCCAGCAGCCGGGGACAGGGACAGTATGATACGCAGTATTTT. Protein: CASSRGQGQYDTQYF.

With regard to this clone: Other nucleotide sequences from this sample produce the same CDR3. This chain joins TRBV15 and TRBJ2-7; the D gene is possibly TRBD2 (6 bases). The CDR3 runs to 15 residues. The germline gives CDR1 LNHNV, CDR2 YYDKDF (reference sequence). V was cut by 1 base and J by 0 bases, with 10 bases left in between. The CDR3 reads CATSRGVGSSYEQYF. The CDR3 DNA reads TGTGCCACCAGCAGAGGGGTCGGGAGCTCCTACGAGCAGTACTTC.